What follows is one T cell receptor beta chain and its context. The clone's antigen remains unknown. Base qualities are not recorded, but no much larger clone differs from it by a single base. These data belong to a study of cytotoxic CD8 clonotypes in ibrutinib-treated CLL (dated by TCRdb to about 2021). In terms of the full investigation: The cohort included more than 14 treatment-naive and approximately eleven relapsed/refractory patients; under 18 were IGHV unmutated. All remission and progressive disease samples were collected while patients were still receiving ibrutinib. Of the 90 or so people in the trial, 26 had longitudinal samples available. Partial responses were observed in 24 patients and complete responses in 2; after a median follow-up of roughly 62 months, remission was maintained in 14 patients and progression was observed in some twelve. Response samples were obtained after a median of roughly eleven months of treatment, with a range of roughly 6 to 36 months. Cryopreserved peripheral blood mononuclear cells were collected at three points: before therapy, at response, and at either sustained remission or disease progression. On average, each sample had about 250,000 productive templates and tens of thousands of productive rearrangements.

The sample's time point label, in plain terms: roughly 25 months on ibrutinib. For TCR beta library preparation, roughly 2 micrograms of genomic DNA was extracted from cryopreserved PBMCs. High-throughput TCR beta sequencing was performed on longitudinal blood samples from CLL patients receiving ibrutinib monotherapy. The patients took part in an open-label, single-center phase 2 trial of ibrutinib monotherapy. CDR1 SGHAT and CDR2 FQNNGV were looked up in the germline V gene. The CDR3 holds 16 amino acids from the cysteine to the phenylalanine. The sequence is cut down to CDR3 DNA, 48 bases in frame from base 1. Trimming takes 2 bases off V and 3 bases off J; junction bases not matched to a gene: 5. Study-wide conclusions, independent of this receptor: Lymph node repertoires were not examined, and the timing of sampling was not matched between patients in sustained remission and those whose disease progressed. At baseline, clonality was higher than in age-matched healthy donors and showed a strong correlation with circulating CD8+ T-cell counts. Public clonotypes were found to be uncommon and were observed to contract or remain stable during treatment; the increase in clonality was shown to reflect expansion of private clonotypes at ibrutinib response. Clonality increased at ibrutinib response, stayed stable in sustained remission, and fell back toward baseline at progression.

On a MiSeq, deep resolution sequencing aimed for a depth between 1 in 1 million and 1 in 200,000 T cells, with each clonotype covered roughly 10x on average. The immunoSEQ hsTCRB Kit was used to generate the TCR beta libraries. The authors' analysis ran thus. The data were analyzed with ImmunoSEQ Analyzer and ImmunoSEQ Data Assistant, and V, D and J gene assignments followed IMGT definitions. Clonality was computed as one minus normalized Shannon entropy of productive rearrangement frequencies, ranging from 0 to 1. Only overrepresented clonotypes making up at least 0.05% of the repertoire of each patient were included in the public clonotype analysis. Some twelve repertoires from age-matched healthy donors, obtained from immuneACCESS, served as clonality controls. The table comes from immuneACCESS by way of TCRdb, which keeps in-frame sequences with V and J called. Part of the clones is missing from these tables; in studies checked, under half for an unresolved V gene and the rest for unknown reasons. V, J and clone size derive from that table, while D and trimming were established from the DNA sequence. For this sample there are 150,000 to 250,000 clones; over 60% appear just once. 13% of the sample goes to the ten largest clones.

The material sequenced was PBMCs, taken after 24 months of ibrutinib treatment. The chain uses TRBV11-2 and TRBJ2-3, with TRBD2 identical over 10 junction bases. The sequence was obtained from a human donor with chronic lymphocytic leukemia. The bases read TGTGCCAGCAGCTTACGAGCGGGAGGGAGGACAGATACGCAGTATTTT. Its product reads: CASSLRAGGRTDTQYF.